This TCR beta chain was sequenced in a study of human T cells and chemical hapten exposure. TCRdb independently ran MiXCR on the RACE reads; one entry per CDR3 protein. The sample has tens of thousands of distinct CDR3 sequences, roughly 10% seen once. This clonotype was picked up many times. Its antigen is still unknown. This CDR3 is built from 15 residues. Trimming took 5 bases from V and 3 from J, leaving 17 bases between them. Germline V gene sequence: CDR1 MDHEN, CDR2 SYDVKM. Time point given: patch test 3, about 24 weeks after DPC sensitization. This sample's treatment: therapeutic diphenylcyclopropenone sensitization with weekly scalp DPC. Drawing of blood took place ahead of applying each patch test. Whole blood that had not been fractionated was the source of extracted total RNA. Study-wide findings and caveats: The immune response of these alopecia patients might not match healthy individuals'. It was expanded TCRs that formed significantly more large CDR3 similarity clusters than controls did.

This TCR derives from a woman in her 50s with alopecia areata. Some clones in this sample may be carry-over from other donors' samples. The specimen was whole blood, collected in connection with sensitization to the hapten diphenylcyclopropenone (DPC). The chain combines TRBV28 with TRBJ2-7; a weak D match, TRBD2 (6 bases). In DNA form, the CDR3 reads TGTGCCAGCAGTGCGCGCGGGGCGGGTGACTACGAGCAGTACTTC. It translates to CASSARGAGDYEQYF.